A single sample gave rise to the 8 T cell receptor beta chains below, sequenced in a study of blood T cell repertoires in COVID-19. Assay: immunoSEQ multiplex PCR; the TCRdb copy retains only in-frame clones and omits some. The sample lists roughly 92,000 clones, approximately 88% occurring once. The sequencing sample was made of peripheral blood. These receptor sequences come from a woman aged 80 or over with active or convalescent COVID-19.

V usage is TRBV5-1 and J usage is TRBJ1-2; tentatively, D is TRBD1 (6 bases). V was clipped by 2 bases and J by 4 bases, with 9 bases between them. This CDR3 has 13 amino acids. Germline loops: CDR1 SGHRS, CDR2 YFSETQ. The CDR3 protein is CASSFGTSYGYTF. CDR3 in DNA: TGCGCCAGCAGCTTCGGGACATCCTATGGCTACACCTTC.

The V call is TRBV21-1, the J call TRBJ1-1; the D call of TRBD1 is as the table states it, not checked on the DNA. TRBV21-1 is a pseudogene. The CDR3 spans 15 residues. CDR3 DNA: TGTGCCAGCAGCAAAGAGCAGGGACAGGGCGGGCGAGCTTTCTTT. Protein product: CASSKEQGQGGRAFF.

Here the CDR3 DNA reads TGTGCCTGGAGGGGAATCTTAGGACAGAGACTTGAGAAAATGAGCAATCAGCCCCAGCATTTT. Residues: CAWRGILGQRLEKMSNQPQHF. The chain joins TRBV30 to TRBJ1-5; a weak D match, TRBD1 (6 bases). Germline V gene sequence: CDR1 GTSNPN, CDR2 SVGIG (reference sequence). The CDR3 runs to 21 residues. V was trimmed by 3 bases and J by 1 base, leaving 31 bases between them.

The chain joins TRBV15 to TRBJ2-4; perhaps TRBD1 as D (5 bases). This CDR3 has 17 amino acids. With 5 bases removed from V and 0 bases from J, the gap between germline ends came to 17 bases. CDR1 is LNHNV and CDR2 is YYDKDF in the germline V gene (reference sequence). CDR3 bases: TGTGCCACCAGCGGACAAGGACCGAGTTTAGCCAAAAACATTCAGTACTTC. Translated: CATSGQGPSLAKNIQYF.

The chain links TRBV19 to TRBJ2-3; D is perhaps TRBD1 (6 bases). Per the germline V gene, CDR1 is LNHDA and CDR2 is SQIVND (reference sequence). The CDR3 spans 15 residues. V was shortened by 6 bases and J by 0 bases, with 13 bases between the two germline ends. This CDR3 reads CASSPGTTSTDTQYF. In nucleotides, the CDR3 is TGTGCCAGTAGCCCAGGGACAACTAGCACAGATACGCAGTATTTT.

This clone appeared once. The chain combines TRBV4-3 with TRBJ2-7; maybe TRBD1 (5 bases). Trimming took off 0 bases at V and 5 bases at J, with 14 bases between the two ends. Germline loops: CDR1 LGHNA, CDR2 YSLEER. This CDR3 has 15 amino acids. CDR3 in DNA: TGCGCCAGCAGCCAAGAAGGGGCAGGGTCGAACGAGCAGTACTTC. It translates to CASSQEGAGSNEQYF.

The chain combines TRBV27 with TRBJ2-2; 8 bases are a match to TRBD2. Germline V gene sequence: CDR1 MNHEY, CDR2 SMNVEV (reference sequence). Losses at the gene ends were 5 bases for V and 4 bases for J; bases not matched to a gene: 9. The CDR3 is 16 amino acids. This CDR3 reads CASSPRGSGGTGELFF. The CDR3 nucleotides read TGTGCCAGCAGTCCCCGAGGAAGCGGGGGCACCGGGGAGCTGTTTTTT.

V and J are TRBV6-2 or TRBV6-3 and TRBJ1-6, with D tentatively TRBD1 (5 bases). This CDR3 is built from 17 residues. In germline, CDR1 is MNHEY, CDR2 SVGEGT. V dropped 2 bases and J dropped 0 bases, with 11 bases sitting between them. This chain's CDR3 is CASSYDSGGSYNSPLHF. CDR3 bases: TGTGCCAGCAGTTACGATTCCGGGGGCTCCTATAATTCACCCCTCCACTTT.